This entry features one TCR beta chain sequence. This specimen belongs to a study of technical replicates of blood from a handful of donors. After removal of 6 bases from V and 5 bases from J, the junction contained 5 bases not matched to a gene. From germline, CDR1 is MNHEY and CDR2 SMNVEV (reference sequence). This CDR3 comprises 13 residues. Clones were sequenced by immunoSEQ multiplex PCR, and TCRdb holds only the in-frame ones, with some missing. The repertoire holds almost 90,000 clones, with just under 95% as singletons. The sample comprised T cells isolated from PBMCs. The chain joins TRBV27 to TRBJ2-5, with TRBD1 matching over 8 bases. The sequence was collected from a human donor in good health. Here the CDR3 DNA reads TGTGCCAGCAGAGTACAGGGGGGCGAGACCCAGTACTTC. Residues: CASRVQGGETQYF.